Each of the 16 T cell receptor beta chains below was sequenced from the same sample in a study of control samples from healthy donors and cancer patients. Assay used: immunoSEQ multiplex PCR; TCRdb lists only in-frame clones, some missing. The table records around 120,000 clones, roughly 91% of them present only once. The specimen sequenced was blood. These receptors all come from a man aged 40-49 years in good health.

V gene TRBV7-2 combines with J gene TRBJ2-3; D unresolved. V shed 5 bases and J shed 0 bases, with 0 bases lying between them. CDR3 length equals 11 residues. CDR1 SGHTA and CDR2 FQGNSA come from the germline V gene. The CDR3 sequence is CASSSTDTQYF. CDR3 sequence (DNA): TGTGCCAGCAGCAGCACAGATACGCAGTATTTT.

About this clone: The same CDR3 can be traced to other DNA sequences in this sample. The rearrangement uses TRBV4-3 and TRBJ2-7, with unresolved D. The CDR3 spans 13 residues. Trimming pared 1 base from V and 3 bases from J, leaving 7 bases between. Germline V gene data show CDR1 as LGHNA and CDR2 as YSLEER. The CDR3 coding sequence is TGCGCCAGCAGCCAAGCCAGGAACTACGAGCAGTACTTC. Translated, it gives CASSQARNYEQYF.

This clone occurred a few times. V gene TRBV19 combines with J gene TRBJ1-2; D unclear. This CDR3 region has 13 residues. The germline V gene has CDR1 LNHDA and CDR2 SQIVND (reference sequence). V dropped 3 bases and J dropped 5 bases, with 10 bases sitting between them. This CDR3 reads CASSIVASYGYTF. In DNA form, the CDR3 reads TGTGCCAGTAGTATCGTCGCTTCTTATGGCTACACCTTC.

In its sample, this clone was seen a few times. This rearrangement joins TRBV4-3 to TRBJ2-1, with 9 positions matching TRBD2. This CDR3 has 15 residues. The trim removed 3 bases at V and 8 bases at J, leaving 8 bases unmatched. The germline CDR1 and CDR2 sequences are LGHNA and YSLEER. CDR3 loop: CASSHNSGGGYEQFF. For the CDR3, the DNA is TGCGCCAGCAGCCATAATAGCGGGGGTGGGTATGAGCAGTTCTTC.

The chain employs TRBV30 and TRBJ1-5; D is possibly TRBD1 (6 bases). The CDR3 has 16 residues. V was cut by 3 bases and J by 0 bases, with 15 bases left in between. CDR1 GTSNPN and CDR2 SVGIG come from the germline V gene (reference sequence). CDR3 sequence: CAWSAGTHYSNQPQHF. The CDR3 region has the DNA TGTGCCTGGAGCGCCGGGACACACTATAGCAATCAGCCCCAGCATTTT. Combining the CDR3 with reference TRBV30 and TRBJ1-5 gives the whole variable domain SQTIHQWPATLVQPVGSPLSLECTVEGTSNPNLYWYRQAAGRGLQLLFYSVGIGQISSEVPQNLSASRPQDRQFILSSKKLLLSDSGFYLCAWSAGTHYSNQPQHFGDGTRLSIL.

The rearrangement uses TRBV29-1 and TRBJ2-1, with 7 bases fitting TRBD2. CDR3 size: 14 residues. Germline CDR1 is SQVTM and CDR2 is ANQGSEA. V lost 4 bases, J lost 8 bases, and 11 bases stayed unmatched. The CDR3 sequence: CSVVIPRGGHEQFF. DNA of the CDR3: TGCAGCGTTGTCATCCCCCGCGGGGGTCATGAGCAGTTCTTC.

V is TRBV11-2 and J is TRBJ1-1; D unresolved. V was cut by 1 base and J by 8 bases, with 14 bases left in between. The germline V gene encodes CDR1 SGHAT and CDR2 FQNNGV. The CDR3 contains 14 residues. CDR3 region: CASSLVPWGEEAFF. CDR3 nucleotides: TGTGCCAGCAGCTTAGTTCCCTGGGGAGAAGAAGCTTTCTTT.

The chain has TRBV15 and TRBJ1-1; 7 bases fit TRBD1. CDR1 and CDR2 (germline): LNHNV, YYDKDF (reference sequence). The CDR3 has 16 residues. With V trimmed by 3 bases and J by 3 bases, 10 bases remained unmatched. The CDR3 protein is CATSSGSTGEDTEAFF. The CDR3 DNA is TGTGCCACCAGCAGCGGATCCACAGGGGAGGACACTGAAGCTTTCTTT.

The chain joins TRBV6-9 to TRBJ1-3; D is uncertain. Trimming took off 2 bases at V and 2 bases at J, with 13 bases between the two ends. Germline V lookup: CDR1 MNHGY, CDR2 SVAAGI. The CDR3 covers 16 residues. The CDR3 protein is CASSYKLPVAGNTIYF. The CDR3 DNA sequence: TGTGCCAGCAGTTATAAGTTACCTGTGGCTGGAAACACCATATATTTT.

The chain combines TRBV7-2 with TRBJ1-4, with D possibly being TRBD1 (5 bases). Trimming pared 1 base from V and 8 bases from J, leaving 17 bases between. The V gene's germline CDR1 is SGHTA and CDR2 FQGNSA. The CDR3 covers 16 residues. CDR3 sequence: CASSLDLWQGGEKLFF. The CDR3 nucleotides read TGTGCCAGCAGCTTAGATTTGTGGCAGGGAGGCGAAAAACTGTTTTTT.

V gene TRBV4-1 combines with J gene TRBJ2-3; 11 bases are a match to TRBD2. The germline gives CDR1 MGHRA, CDR2 YSYEKL. The V segment lost 4 bases and the J segment 7 bases; nucleotides outside the gene matches: 7. The CDR3 is 15 amino acids. Here the CDR3 reads CASSRELAGVYTQYF. DNA for the CDR3: TGCGCCAGCAGCCGCGAACTAGCGGGGGTTTATACGCAGTATTTT.

This clone was seen a handful of times. The sample has other DNA sequences that encode this CDR3 too. The V gene is TRBV18, the J gene TRBJ1-1, with D possibly TRBD1 on 5 matching bases. This CDR3 has 14 residues. Germline V lookup: CDR1 KGHSH, CDR2 LQKENI. The V end was cut by 3 bases, the J end by 1 base, with 9 bases between. The CDR3, as DNA: TGTGCCAGCTCACCGGGACTTTCGAACACTGAAGCTTTCTTT. Its translation is CASSPGLSNTEAFF.

DNA of the CDR3: TGTGCCAGCAGCTTTATCGACAGGGGGACCACTGAAGCTTTCTTT. This codes for CASSFIDRGTTEAFF. The chain links TRBV7-2 to TRBJ1-1; 9 bases agree with TRBD1. Germline V gene sequence: CDR1 SGHTA, CDR2 FQGNSA. Trimming took 3 bases from V and 4 from J; bases not matched to a gene: 6. The CDR3 has 15 amino acids.

V and J are TRBV3-1 (or the pseudogene TRBV3-2) and TRBJ2-1; maybe TRBD1 (6 bases). This CDR3 comprises 13 residues. With 6 bases removed from V and 6 bases from J, the gap between germline ends came to 12 bases. CDR1 and CDR2 (germline): LGHDT, YNNKEL (reference sequence). CDR3 region: CASRLLQGNEQFF. The CDR3 nucleotides read TGTGCCAGCAGGCTATTACAGGGCAATGAGCAGTTCTTC.

The gene calls are TRBV27 and TRBJ2-7; D is uncertain. Germline lookup yields CDR1 MNHEY and CDR2 SMNVEV (reference sequence). CDR3 length: 13 amino acids. V was clipped by 9 bases and J by 3 bases, with 15 bases between them. The CDR3 nucleotides read TGTGCCAGTTCCAGGTTGAGTGGCTACGAGCAGTACTTC. The encoded protein is CASSRLSGYEQYF.

The rearrangement links TRBV6-5 to TRBJ1-5, with TRBD1 as a possible D gene (6 bases). This CDR3 is 14 amino acids long. Germline values: CDR1 MNHEY, CDR2 SVGAGI. Trimming left V 6 bases short and J 11 bases short, with 20 bases between. CDR3 region: CASRSTGGGRAQHF. The CDR3 DNA reads TGTGCCAGCAGATCAACGGGGGGGGGCAGGGCCCAGCATTTT.